This T cell receptor beta chain was identified in a study of tumor and adjacent non-tumor tissue in lung cancer (dated by TCRdb to 2016 to 2019). About the study as a whole: The cohort included more than 9 adenocarcinoma, 2 squamous cell carcinoma and 1 small cell lung cancer patients. Using bulk TCRbeta repertoires from 15 lung cancer patients, the study set lung tumor tissue side by side with matched distant non-tumor lung tissue. Sequencing generated a total of some 130 million productive TCRbeta reads, averaging about 4.2 million reads per sample. The approximately 15 enrolled patients, of whom 10 were men and 5 were women, were aged about 30 to 85 years and were diagnosed with TNM stage I to III disease. TCRbeta CDR3 sequencing was performed on 25 to 30 paired specimens, with one tumor sample and one normal lung sample collected per patient. Overall study results and their limits: The cohort had only around 14 patients, and the authors noted that larger samples and more detailed clinical data are needed. Significantly higher TCR diversity was found in younger patients, and higher tumor TCR diversity was associated with shorter overall and disease-free survival. Because peripheral blood was not sequenced, blood TCRbeta repertoires in the lung cancer patients of the study were not examined. The top 100 clones made up a significantly larger cumulative share of the repertoire in normal lung than in tumor tissue. Tumor tissue showed significantly greater TCR diversity (inverse Simpson) than normal lung tissue (approximately 400 vs 170, P = 0.0075, Mann-Whitney U test). Neither the sequencing platform nor unique molecular identifiers are named or mentioned anywhere in the methods.

RNA was isolated from bulk unsorted tissue, and RNA quality was assessed with a NanoDrop ND-1000 and an Agilent 2100. The donors were newly diagnosed lung cancer patients admitted for thoracic surgery in China from August to November 2014 who had not received prior chemotherapy. Anyone who had undergone radiotherapy or chemotherapy before, or who had another cancer at the same time, was left out of the study. Pieces of surgical tissue measuring roughly 1-2.1 cm3 were kept in RNAlater solution and held at -80 degrees C until needed. The library was generated by multiplex PCR. Data came from an Illumina HiSeq 2500. TCRbeta libraries were built by three rounds of nested PCR using primers (Table S4), following protocols modified from ARM-PCR. Before sequencing, PCR products of 200-500 bp were cut from the gel and purified using the QIAquick gel extraction kit. In the original analysis: Reads were cleaned with Trimmomatic, merged with FLASH into complete CDR3 sequences, and assigned to V(D)J germline segments with MiTCR. Clonal diversity was computed as the inverse Simpson's index with VDJtools. A read counted as productive if the sequence was in-frame and lacked a premature stop codon. The public reads were reprocessed in TCRdb via fastp at Q25 and MiXCR, keeping in-frame beta chains. Identical CDR3 protein sequences are pooled into one entry, listed with their most common genes and DNA. The V and J calls were not made by the authors but by TCRdb's processing. This sample holds 200,000 to 250,000 distinct CDR3 sequences; about 76% were observed only once. Around 25% of the sample rests with the top ten.

The CDR3, from cysteine to phenylalanine, totals 11 residues. Only the CDR3 part of the read is kept: 33 bases, read in frame from the first base. The germline V gene (reference sequence) yields SEHNR for CDR1 and FQNEAQ for CDR2. Points on this clonotype: Its antigen has not been determined. The junction and the germline gene differ at one end; a read error may be behind it.

The receptor's source is a man in his 60s with non-small cell lung cancer. Sequenced: lung tumor tissue. The receptor chain draws on TRBV7-9 and TRBJ1-1; the D gene is perhaps TRBD1, from 5 matching bases. CDR3 sequence: CARSYGRGAVF. The DNA reads as follows: TGTGCCAGGAGTTATGGCCGCGGGGCTGTCTTT.